This T cell receptor beta chain came from a study of cytomegalovirus exposure and HLA in healthy donors. The data were produced by immunoSEQ multiplex PCR, yet TCRdb's version contains in-frame clones alone and is incomplete. The sample holds about 63,000 clones, around 95% seen once. V lost 3 bases to trimming and J lost 0 bases, with 9 bases between them. This CDR3 has 14 residues. Germline CDR1 and CDR2: KGHSH and LQKENI. Sample: PBMCs. This clonotype originated in a woman aged 18-29 years in good health and CMV-seropositive. The genes are TRBV18 and TRBJ2-7; D is unresolved. In nucleotides, the CDR3 is TGTGCCAGCTCACCCGACACCGACTCCTACGAGCAGTACTTC. Translation gives CASSPDTDSYEQYF.